This record concerns one T cell receptor (beta chain) sequence. Germline and junction disagree at one end, which may indicate a read error. PCR was performed a second time for about 7 to 11 cycles using a sample-barcoded 5' primer and a J-beta primer mix. TCRdb reanalysed the 5' RACE reads using MiXCR and keeps one entry per CDR3 protein. This sample has 700,000 to 850,000 distinct CDR3 sequences, with around 36% found just once. The sample is drawn from a study of blood T cells in healthy people across ages. This CDR3 region has 20 residues. The V call is TRBV12-3 or TRBV12-4, the J call TRBJ1-1; tentative D call: TRBD1 (6 bases). The receptor was isolated from a young man in good health. The source material was blood. CDR3 coding DNA: TGTGTCAGCAGTTTTCTTCATTGGGGGCCCGAGTTACCCTTGAACACTGAAGCTTTCTTT. Translated, it gives CVSSFLHWGPELPLNTEAFF.